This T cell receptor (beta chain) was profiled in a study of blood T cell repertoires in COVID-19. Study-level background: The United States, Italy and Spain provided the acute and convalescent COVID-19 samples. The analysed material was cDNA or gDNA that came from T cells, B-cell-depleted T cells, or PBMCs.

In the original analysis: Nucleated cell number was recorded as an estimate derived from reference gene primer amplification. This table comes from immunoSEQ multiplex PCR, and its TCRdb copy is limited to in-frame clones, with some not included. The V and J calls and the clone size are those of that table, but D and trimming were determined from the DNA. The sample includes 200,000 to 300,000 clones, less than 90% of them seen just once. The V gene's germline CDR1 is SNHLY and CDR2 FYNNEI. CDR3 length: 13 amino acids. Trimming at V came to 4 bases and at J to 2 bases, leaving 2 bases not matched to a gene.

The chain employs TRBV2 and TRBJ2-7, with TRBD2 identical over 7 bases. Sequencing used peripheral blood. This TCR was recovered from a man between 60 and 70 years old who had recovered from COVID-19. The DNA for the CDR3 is TGTGCCAGCAGTGGGGACTACGCCTACGAGCAGTACTTC. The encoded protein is CASSGDYAYEQYF.